This T cell receptor beta chain derives from a study of OX40 agonist ivuxolimab in advanced cancers. Study as a whole: Patients received ivuxolimab, an intravenous treatment, every 2 weeks at 0.01 to 10 mg/kg. Partial response was recorded in three patients: one hepatocellular carcinoma and two cutaneous melanoma cases. Notes on the study in general: The CD4+ and CD8+ T cells in the blood had expanded clonally by week 6 at 0.1 to 3.0 mg/kg.

A few counts support this clone. The antigen is undetermined. Data came from immunoSEQ multiplex PCR; TCRdb stores just in-frame clones and leaves some out. The repertoire holds approximately 21,000 clones, with around 82% as singletons. Autoimmune disease history or systemic immunosuppression led to patients being barred. The CDR3 consists of 16 residues. The germline V and J ends were trimmed by 5 bases and 7 bases, with 23 bases remaining between them. The germline gives CDR1 MDHEN, CDR2 SYDVKM. The chain has TRBV28 and TRBJ2-5; D might be TRBD2 (5 bases). This sequence originates from an adult with an advanced solid tumor such as melanoma, head and neck, liver or kidney cancer. Material: CD4+ or CD8+ T cells sorted from blood, obtained in a trial of the OX40 agonist ivuxolimab. The CDR3 here is CASSAVVLRARGTQYF. The CDR3 bases are TGTGCCAGCAGTGCGGTCGTTTTAAGGGCCCGGGGGACCCAGTACTTC.